Listed here are 16 T cell receptor beta chains from one sample, sequenced in a study of radiotherapy plus CTLA-4 blockade in lung cancer. Repertoires were generated with immunoSEQ multiplex PCR, while TCRdb's copy carries only in-frame clones and drops some. Seen here are approximately 65,000 clones, approximately 75% observed once, and the top ten hold approximately 4.5%. This sample comprised peripheral blood, obtained from a patient treated with radiotherapy plus ipilimumab. The source is a human donor with non-small cell lung cancer who had a complete response to radiotherapy plus ipilimumab.

This clone is medium-sized in the sample. The chain has TRBV7-2 and TRBJ2-2, with a possible D match to TRBD1 (5 bases). This CDR3 region has 14 residues. The germline V gene has CDR1 SGHTA and CDR2 FQGNSA. Trimming took 1 base from V and 6 from J, leaving 9 bases between them. For the CDR3, the DNA is TGTGCCAGCAGCTTAGGACAGAATCCCGGGGAGCTGTTTTTT. This sequence encodes CASSLGQNPGELFF.

The rearrangement joins TRBV7-2 to TRBJ2-7; D possibly corresponds to TRBD2 (5 bases). The germline V gene has CDR1 SGHTA and CDR2 FQGNSA. V shed 4 bases and J shed 5 bases, with 18 bases lying between them. This CDR3 has 15 amino acids. Written as DNA, the CDR3 is TGTGCCAGCAGCTCCCAGGTTGGCCGAGCGGACGAGCAGTACTTC. Translation gives CASSSQVGRADEQYF.

The gene calls are TRBV11-3 and TRBJ2-6; TRBD2 is a possible D gene (6 bases). CDR3 length: 16 residues. The V gene's germline CDR1 is SGHNT and CDR2 YENEEA. The V gene lost 1 base and the J gene lost 2 bases, with 9 bases spanning the gap. CDR3: CASSLGGGPGANVLTF. In DNA form, the CDR3 reads TGTGCCAGCAGCTTAGGAGGAGGGCCTGGGGCCAACGTCCTGACTTTC.

The rearrangement links TRBV20-1 to TRBJ1-1, with D unresolved. Germline loops: CDR1 DFQATT, CDR2 SNEGSKA (reference sequence). V was clipped by 7 bases and J by 1 base, with 7 bases between them. This CDR3 has 11 residues. Here the CDR3 reads CSVGQNTEAFF. CDR3 DNA sequence: TGCAGTGTGGGTCAGAACACTGAAGCTTTCTTT.

This clone was observed a few times. The chain uses TRBV19 and TRBJ2-2, with unresolved D. Germline V lookup: CDR1 LNHDA, CDR2 SQIVND (reference sequence). Trimming took off 3 bases at V and 6 bases at J, with 14 bases between the two ends. The CDR3 is made up of 15 amino acids. The CDR3 here is CASSISPGWSGELFF. The CDR3 bases are TGTGCCAGTAGTATTTCACCCGGGTGGTCCGGGGAGCTGTTTTTT.

This sequence joins TRBV6-1 and TRBJ2-7; D gene unclear. This CDR3 region has 11 residues. Per germline, CDR1 MNHNS and CDR2 SASEGT. V was trimmed by 4 bases and J by 8 bases, leaving 9 bases between them. The CDR3 protein is CASSVGRKQYV. CDR3 DNA: TGTGCCAGCAGTGTCGGTAGGAAGCAGTACGTC.

The V call is TRBV11-2, the J call TRBJ1-5; D not certain. CDR3 length: 13 residues. CDR1 SGHAT and CDR2 FQNNGV come from the germline V gene. V was trimmed by 1 base and J by 5 bases, leaving 6 bases between them. CDR3 bases: TGTGCCAGCAGCTTAGTTAGAGATCAGCCCCAGCATTTT. Translating it yields CASSLVRDQPQHF. Together with reference TRBV11-2 and TRBJ1-5, the CDR3 gives the full variable domain: EAGVAQSPRYKIIEKRQSVAFWCNPISGHATLYWYQQILGQGPKLLIQFQNNGVVDDSQLPKDRFSAERLKGVDSTLKIQPAKLEDSAVYLCASSLVRDQPQHFGDGTRLSIL.

CDR3 nucleotides: TGTGCCAGCAGCGTGGTGGTGGGGAACGAGCAGTACTTC. This encodes CASSVVVGNEQYF. This sequence joins TRBV5-5 and TRBJ2-7; D ambiguous. The CDR3 contains 13 residues. V lost 4 bases, J lost 5 bases, and 13 bases lay in between. Germline CDR1 SGHKS, CDR2 YYEKEE (reference sequence).

The chain employs TRBV6-6 and TRBJ2-7; weak D call: TRBD1 (6 bases). The CDR3 covers 14 residues. Trimming pared 10 bases from V and 0 bases from J, leaving 16 bases between. Germline lookup yields CDR1 MNHNY and CDR2 SVGAGI (reference sequence). DNA of the CDR3: TGTGCCACCACCCCCCAGGGGCTCTCCTACGAGCAGTACTTC. Translated, it gives CATTPQGLSYEQYF.

The chain is built from TRBV25-1 and TRBJ2-7; 10 bases are a match to TRBD1. CDR1 is MGHDK and CDR2 is SYGVNS in the germline V gene. There are 14 residues in the CDR3. V shed 4 bases and J 4 bases; nucleotides not matched to a gene: 4. Here the CDR3 reads CASSGRTGGYEQYF. For the CDR3, the DNA is TGTGCCAGCAGTGGACGGACAGGGGGATACGAGCAGTACTTC.

This clone occurred once. The chain has TRBV30 and TRBJ1-4; 10 bases align to TRBD1. The V and J ends lost 4 bases and 2 bases, in that order; junction bases with no gene match: 22. The germline CDR1 and CDR2 sequences are GTSNPN and SVGIG (reference sequence). CDR3 length equals 21 residues. The CDR3 loop reads CAWKLGTGVFKFSATNEKLFF. CDR3 nucleotides: TGTGCCTGGAAGCTCGGGACAGGGGTTTTTAAGTTTTCGGCGACTAATGAAAAACTGTTTTTT.

The rearrangement joins TRBV7-2 to TRBJ1-2; D is ambiguous. The CDR3 spans 15 residues. Germline CDR1 reads SGHTA; CDR2 reads FQGNSA. V lost 6 bases and J lost 2, with 16 bases in between. CDR3 protein: CASSSKLGVNYGYTF. CDR3 nucleotide sequence: TGTGCCAGCAGTTCAAAGCTGGGAGTAAACTATGGCTACACCTTC. The full variable domain, completed using reference TRBV7-2 and TRBJ1-2, is GAGVSQSPSNKVTEKGKDVELRCDPISGHTALYWYRQSLGQGLEFLIYFQGNSAPDKSGLPSDRFSAERTGGSVSTLTIQRTQQEDSAVYLCASSSKLGVNYGYTFGSGTRLTVV.

This clone was counted between two and nine times. V usage is TRBV18 and J usage is TRBJ1-1; D unclear. Germline V gene lookup returns CDR1 KGHSH and CDR2 LQKENI. This CDR3 has 13 residues. The V end lost 2 bases, the J end lost 6 bases, and 10 bases lay between the germline ends. The chain's CDR3 is CASSPYGESEAFF. In DNA form, the CDR3 reads TGTGCCAGCTCACCATACGGGGAGTCTGAAGCTTTCTTT.

V is TRBV18 and J is TRBJ2-3; TRBD2 might be the D (7 bases). The germline V gene encodes CDR1 KGHSH and CDR2 LQKENI. CDR3 length equals 18 residues. The V gene lost 0 bases and the J gene lost 3 bases, with 19 bases spanning the gap. For the CDR3, the DNA is TGTGCCAGCTCACCACCGATGGGGAGGGGGGGCCTGACAGATACGCAGTATTTT. This gives the protein CASSPPMGRGGLTDTQYF.

V gene TRBV14 combines with J gene TRBJ1-2, with 8 positions matching TRBD1. The CDR3 totals 17 residues. V gave up 0 bases and J gave up 7 bases; unmatched junction bases: 13. Germline CDR1 and CDR2: SGHDN and FVKESK. The CDR3 protein is CASSQDTRVRGPSGYTF. CDR3 sequence (DNA): TGTGCCAGCAGCCAAGATACTCGGGTCAGGGGGCCAAGTGGCTACACCTTC.

The CDR3 DNA reads TGTGCCAGCAGTTTTCCGGGACAGAATTTGTTGGGACTGTTTTTT. Its protein is CASSFPGQNLLGLFF. This chain connects TRBV6-6 to TRBJ1-4; 7 bases agree with TRBD1. Trimming cost V 4 bases and J 13 bases; bases outside gene matches: 15. The CDR3 is 15 residues long. Germline-derived CDR1 and CDR2 are MNHNY and SVGAGI (reference sequence).